This T cell receptor (beta chain) stems from a study of blood T cell repertoires in COVID-19. On the study more broadly: Samples of COVID-19 (acute and convalescent) were obtained from the United States, Italy and Spain. In each case, the material was cDNA or gDNA derived from T cells, B-cell-depleted T cells, or PBMCs.

In the authors' workflow: Reference gene primer amplification yielded estimated nucleated cell counts. Using immunoSEQ multiplex PCR, the repertoire was profiled, and TCRdb retains in-frame clones only, with some absent. From that table come the V and J calls and clone size; the DNA was used to work out D and trimming. Of tens of thousands of clones in the sample, roughly 79% were seen once. Trimming removed 4 bases from V and 8 bases from J, with 12 bases in between. The CDR3 totals 13 residues. CDR1 and CDR2 from the germline V gene are SQVTM and ANQGSEA. The sequenced sample consisted of peripheral blood. This TCR came from a woman in her 70s with acute or convalescent COVID-19. V usage is TRBV29-1 and J usage is TRBJ1-6; D possibly corresponds to TRBD1 (6 bases). DNA of the CDR3: TGCAGCGTTGGTAGGACAGCAGATTCACCCCTCCACTTT. Translating gives CSVGRTADSPLHF.